The rows below give T cell receptor beta chains drawn from one sample of a study of T cells after yellow fever vaccination. TCRdb independently ran MiXCR on the 5' RACE reads; one entry per CDR3 protein. Of roughly 500,000 distinct CDR3 sequences listed, under 25% were seen once; the top ten hold roughly an eighth. This sample comprised PBMCs, obtained 15 days after the yellow fever booster vaccination. The receptors derive from a man younger than 40 who received the YFV17D yellow fever vaccine. CDR3s leave out the opening cysteine and the closing phenylalanine or tryptophan.

J gene,V gene,CDR3 protein
TRBJ2-3,TRBV20-1,SARDSWTSGSNTDTQY
TRBJ2-3,TRBV3-1,ASSPPPMREGLPQY
TRBJ2-5,TRBV20-1,SARDWGLGIQY
TRBJ2-7,TRBV18,ASSPQASVSYEQY
TRBJ2-1,TRBV5-6,ASSSSSNEQF
TRBJ2-1,TRBV6-4,ASSEVHEGEQF
TRBJ2-2,TRBV7-2,ASSLLRPGELF
TRBJ2-1,TRBV20-1,SASIAGSSYNEQF
TRBJ2-7,TRBV4-3,ASSQVIGDTYEQY
TRBJ1-5,TRBV20-1,SARSGAEQPQH
TRBJ2-7,TRBV5-1,ASSLGGYIYEQY
TRBJ2-3,TRBV7-9,ASSSRTGEDTQY
TRBJ2-7,TRBV14,ASSYTGRSYEQY
TRBJ1-2,TRBV5-5,ASSLFQGSPNYGYT
TRBJ2-7,TRBV27,ASRRTSGTSSYEQY
TRBJ2-3,TRBV15,ATGRETQY
TRBJ2-3,TRBV7-2,ASSYVGPTDTQY
TRBJ2-1,TRBV29-1,SVTSGSGGEQF
TRBJ2-5,TRBV20-1,SAREDGKETQY
TRBJ2-1,TRBV5-6,ASSFTGGALEGDEQF
TRBJ2-3,TRBV29-1,SVVYHTQY
TRBJ2-7,TRBV5-6,ASSDRRSIYEQY
TRBJ2-1,TRBV6-2/TRBV6-3,ASSYPLAGGSYNEQF
TRBJ2-7,TRBV7-2,ASSPDRSYEQY
TRBJ2-7,TRBV7-9,ASSFAGPGIYEQY
TRBJ2-3,TRBV6-5,ASSYTLTTGTDTQY
TRBJ1-5,TRBV2,ASNPGHFNQPQH